This entry lists 9 T cell receptor beta chains sequenced from one sample in a study of T cell responses to AZD1222 COVID-19 vaccine. Produced via immunoSEQ multiplex PCR; TCRdb's table is partial and in-frame only. Altogether about 150,000 clones are present, around 91% being singletons, with the ten largest covering 5.2%. The starting material was peripheral blood, obtained on day 0 of AZD1222 vaccination. Every receptor here comes from an adult in good health.

The chain employs TRBV18 and TRBJ1-2, with D possibly being TRBD1 (5 bases). The germline V and J ends were trimmed by 3 bases and 7 bases, with 21 bases remaining between them. CDR1 KGHSH and CDR2 LQKENI come from the germline V gene. The CDR3 loop spans 16 amino acids. CDR3 residues: CASSPGTARRSVGYTF. The CDR3 DNA reads as TGTGCCAGCTCACCCGGGACCGCCCGAAGATCGGTTGGCTACACCTTC.

The CDR3 protein is CASSLTLSSGRNGYTF. In DNA, the CDR3 is TGTGCCAGCAGCTTAACCCTTAGTTCCGGAAGGAATGGCTACACCTTC. The V call is TRBV7-2, the J call TRBJ1-2; D not resolved. This CDR3 has 16 residues. Looked up from germline, CDR1 is SGHTA and CDR2 is FQGNSA. The V end was cut by 2 bases, the J end by 6 bases, with 19 bases between.

The chain carries TRBV9 and TRBJ2-1, with 8 nucleotides matching TRBD1. CDR1 and CDR2 from the germline V gene are SGDLS and YYNGEE. There are 14 residues in the CDR3. The J segment lost 9 bases and the V segment lost 4 bases, leaving 9 bases of the junction unmatched. The CDR3 is CASSPRDRRSEQFF. The DNA for the CDR3 is TGTGCCAGCAGCCCACGGGACAGGCGGAGTGAGCAGTTCTTC.

The chain uses TRBV4-1 and TRBJ1-2; no clear D. CDR1 is MGHRA and CDR2 is YSYEKL in the germline V gene. V was clipped by 0 bases and J by 2 bases, with 16 bases between them. This CDR3 has 17 residues. The CDR3 DNA reads TGCGCCAGCAGCCAAGACCCCTCGGGGTTCGAGAACTATGGCTACACCTTC. Amino acids: CASSQDPSGFENYGYTF.

The sample holds a few counts of this clone. At one end the junction does not follow the germline gene, possibly because of a read error. The chain employs TRBV4-1 and TRBJ2-1; no firm D call. Germline lookup yields CDR1 MGHRA and CDR2 YSYEKL. This CDR3 is 11 amino acids long. In nucleotides, the CDR3 is TGCGCCAGCAGCCAAGTAGGACCCCCGGTCTTC. It yields the protein CASSQVGPPVF.

The chain carries TRBV19 and TRBJ2-7; 9 nucleotides agree with TRBD2. CDR1 is LNHDA and CDR2 is SQIVND in the germline V gene (reference sequence). V gave up 0 bases and J gave up 3 bases; unmatched junction bases: 6. The CDR3 spans 16 residues. CDR3 DNA: TGTGCCAGTAGTATAGAGGGGACTAGCAAGAGCTACGAGCAGTACTTC. This translates into CASSIEGTSKSYEQYF.

This rearrangement joins TRBV19 to TRBJ2-5; D is perhaps TRBD1 (6 bases). With 6 bases removed from V and 7 bases from J, the gap between germline ends came to 18 bases. The CDR3 has 14 amino acids. The germline V gene encodes CDR1 LNHDA and CDR2 SQIVND (reference sequence). The DNA of the CDR3 is TGTGCCAGTAGCCCCGGGACACACGTAGCGACCCAGTACTTC. Translation: CASSPGTHVATQYF.

This rearrangement joins TRBV7-9 to TRBJ2-1, with 14 positions matching TRBD2. Trimming removed 5 bases from V and 15 bases from J; junction bases left unmatched: 9. The CDR3 runs to 14 residues. The V gene's germline CDR1 is SEHNR and CDR2 FQNEAQ (reference sequence). The DNA for the CDR3 is TGTGCCAGCAGCCTGGGACTAGCGGGAGAGGCTCCGTTCTTC. This gives the protein CASSLGLAGEAPFF.

The gene calls are TRBV7-9 and TRBJ2-1; the D call may be TRBD1 or TRBD2 (5 bases each). Germline CDR1 SEHNR, CDR2 FQNEAQ (reference sequence). The CDR3 is made up of 11 amino acids. Trimming shortened V by 9 bases and J by 8 bases, and 11 bases separated the two germline ends. The CDR3 sequence is CARRLGDEQFF. In DNA form, the CDR3 reads TGTGCCAGACGGCTGGGGGATGAGCAGTTCTTC. Drawing the rest from reference TRBV7-9 and TRBJ2-1, the complete variable domain is DTGVSQNPRHKITKRGQNVTFRCDPISEHNRLYWYRQTLGQGPEFLTYFQNEAQLEKSRLLSDRFSAERPKGSFSTLEIQRTEQGDSAMYLCARRLGDEQFFGPGTRLTVL.